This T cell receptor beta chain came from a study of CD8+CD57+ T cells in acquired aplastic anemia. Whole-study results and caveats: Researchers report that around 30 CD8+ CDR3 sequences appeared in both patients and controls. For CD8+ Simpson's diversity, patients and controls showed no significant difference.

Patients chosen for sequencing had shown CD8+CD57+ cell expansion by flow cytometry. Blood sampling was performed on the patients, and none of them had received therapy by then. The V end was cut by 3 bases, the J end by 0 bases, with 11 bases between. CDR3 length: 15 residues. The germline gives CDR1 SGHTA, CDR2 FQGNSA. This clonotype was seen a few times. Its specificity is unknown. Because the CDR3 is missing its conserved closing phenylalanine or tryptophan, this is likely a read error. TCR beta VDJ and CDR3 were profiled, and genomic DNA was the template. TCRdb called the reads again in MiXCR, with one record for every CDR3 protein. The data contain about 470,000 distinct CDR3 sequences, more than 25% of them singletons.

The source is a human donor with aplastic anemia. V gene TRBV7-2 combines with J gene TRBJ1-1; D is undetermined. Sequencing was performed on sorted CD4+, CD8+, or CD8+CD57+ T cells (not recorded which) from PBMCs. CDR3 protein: CASSLGRTLNTEAFL. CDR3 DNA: TGTGCCAGCAGCTTGGGTAGGACCCTGAACACTGAAGCTTTCCTT.